The clone carrying this T cell receptor (beta chain) was seen a few times. This sample stems from a study of OX40 agonist ivuxolimab in advanced cancers. Study background: Each dose-escalation patient presented with hepatocellular carcinoma, melanoma, renal cell or head and neck cancer.

Assay: immunoSEQ multiplex PCR; the TCRdb copy retains only in-frame clones and omits some. The sample yields some 67,000 clones, 82% seen once. The germline V gene has CDR1 MNHEY and CDR2 SMNVEV (reference sequence). Trimming took 3 bases from V and 2 from J, leaving 3 bases between them. The CDR3 is 12 residues long. The TCR was taken from an adult with an advanced solid tumor such as melanoma, head and neck, liver or kidney cancer. The rearrangement uses TRBV27 and TRBJ2-3; D ambiguous. The source was CD4+ or CD8+ T cells sorted from blood, collected in a trial of the OX40 agonist ivuxolimab. CDR3 residues: CASSLNTDTQYF. In nucleotides, the CDR3 is TGTGCCAGCAGTTTGAACACAGATACGCAGTATTTT.